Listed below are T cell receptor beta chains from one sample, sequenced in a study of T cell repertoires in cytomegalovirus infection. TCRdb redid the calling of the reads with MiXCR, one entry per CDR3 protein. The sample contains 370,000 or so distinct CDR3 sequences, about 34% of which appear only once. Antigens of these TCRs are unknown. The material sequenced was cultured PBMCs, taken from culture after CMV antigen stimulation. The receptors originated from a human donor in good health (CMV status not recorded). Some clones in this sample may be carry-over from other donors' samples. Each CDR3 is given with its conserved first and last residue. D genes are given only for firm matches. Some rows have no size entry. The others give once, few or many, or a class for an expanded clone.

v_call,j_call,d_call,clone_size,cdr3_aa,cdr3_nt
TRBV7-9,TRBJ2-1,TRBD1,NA,CASSFEGQGPGRYSSYNEQFF,TGTGCCAGCAGCTTTGAGGGACAGGGGCCAGGGCGGTATAGCTCCTACAATGAGCAGTTCTTC
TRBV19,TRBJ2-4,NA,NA,CASTPGVAKNIQYF,TGTGCCAGTACCCCCGGGGTAGCCAAAAACATTCAGTACTTC
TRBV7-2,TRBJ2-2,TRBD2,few,CASSFSSGRAGTGELFF,TGTGCCAGCAGCTTCTCTAGCGGGAGGGCCGGCACCGGGGAGCTGTTTTTT
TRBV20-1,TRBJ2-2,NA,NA,CSANRLTESNTGELFF,TGCAGTGCTAACCGACTGACAGAATCGAACACCGGGGAGCTGTTTTTT
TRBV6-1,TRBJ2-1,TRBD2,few,CASSETGTRRYEQFF,TGTGCCAGCAGTGAAACCGGGACTAGAAGGTATGAGCAGTTCTTC
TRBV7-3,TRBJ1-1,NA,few,CASSFNVNTEAFF,TGTGCCAGCAGCTTTAACGTGAACACTGAAGCTTTCTTT
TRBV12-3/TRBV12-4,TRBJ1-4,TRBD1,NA,CASSSETGNREKLFF,TGTGCCAGCAGTTCCGAGACAGGGAATCGCGAAAAACTGTTTTTT
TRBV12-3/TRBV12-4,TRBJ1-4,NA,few,CASSFQGFFDEKLFF,TGTGCCAGCAGTTTTCAGGGATTTTTCGATGAAAAACTGTTTTTT
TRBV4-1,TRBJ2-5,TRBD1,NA,CASSYRDSPQETQYF,TGCGCCAGCAGCTACCGGGACAGTCCACAAGAGACCCAGTACTTC
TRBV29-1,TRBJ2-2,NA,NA,CSVAPGNGELFF,TGCAGCGTGGCCCCAGGGAACGGGGAGCTGTTTTTT
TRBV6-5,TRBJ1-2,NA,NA,CASSYTLVFDGYTF,TGTGCCAGCAGTTATACCCTTGTTTTCGATGGCTACACCTTC
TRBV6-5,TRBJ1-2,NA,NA,CASSYSGGLSYGYTF,TGTGCCAGCAGTTACTCCGGGGGATTAAGCTATGGCTACACCTTC
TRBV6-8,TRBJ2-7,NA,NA,CASSYSTTPGEQYF,TGTGCCAGCAGTTACTCGACAACACCCGGGGAGCAGTACTTC
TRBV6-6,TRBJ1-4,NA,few,CASSPGSNEKLFF,TGTGCCAGCAGCCCAGGATCAAATGAAAAACTGTTTTTT
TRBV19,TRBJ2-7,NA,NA,CASSITPGRGQYF,TGTGCCAGTAGTATCACCCCTGGAAGGGGGCAGTACTTC
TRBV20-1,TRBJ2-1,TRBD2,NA,CSATGTSAYNEQFF,TGCAGTGCTACAGGGACTAGCGCCTACAATGAGCAGTTCTTC
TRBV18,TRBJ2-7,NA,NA,CASSRLVSGEQYF,TGTGCCAGCTCCCGACTCGTCTCCGGCGAGCAGTACTTC
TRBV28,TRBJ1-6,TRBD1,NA,CASSFLDRGRSPLHF,TGTGCCAGCAGCTTTCTCGACAGGGGGCGTTCACCCCTCCACTTT
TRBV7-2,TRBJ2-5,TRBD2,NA,CASSGTTRETQYF,TGTGCCAGCAGCGGGACTACAAGAGAGACCCAGTACTTC
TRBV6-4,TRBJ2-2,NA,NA,CASSDPSGELFF,TGTGCCAGCAGTGACCCCAGCGGGGAGCTGTTTTTT
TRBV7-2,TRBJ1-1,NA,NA,CASSWAATMNTEAFF,TGTGCCAGCAGCTGGGCCGCCACCATGAACACTGAAGCTTTCTTT
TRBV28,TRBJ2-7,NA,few,CASSTSLEQYF,TGTGCCAGCAGTACATCCCTTGAGCAGTACTTC
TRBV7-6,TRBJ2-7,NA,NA,CASSLLHRATDEQYF,TGTGCCAGCAGCTTATTGCACAGGGCTACCGACGAGCAGTACTTC
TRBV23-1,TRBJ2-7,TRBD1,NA,CASSQRTGETYEQYF,TGCGCCAGCAGTCAACGGACAGGGGAAACCTACGAGCAGTACTTC
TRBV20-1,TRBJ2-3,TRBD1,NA,CSARRGPSTDTQYF,TGCAGTGCTAGGAGGGGGCCTTCCACAGATACGCAGTATTTT
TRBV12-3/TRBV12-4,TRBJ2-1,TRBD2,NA,CVSSLNPETLAGGSTEQFF,TGTGTCAGCAGCCTTAATCCCGAAACTCTAGCGGGAGGGTCCACTGAGCAGTTCTTC
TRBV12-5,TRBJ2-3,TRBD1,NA,CASGLGQFTDTQYF,TGTGCTAGTGGTCTGGGACAGTTCACAGATACGCAGTATTTT
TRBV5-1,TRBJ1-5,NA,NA,CASSVRGGNQPQHF,TGCGCCAGCAGCGTTAGGGGGGGTAATCAGCCCCAGCATTTT
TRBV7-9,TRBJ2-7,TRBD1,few,CAATRTGGNYEQYF,TGTGCCGCCACGCGTACAGGGGGGAACTACGAGCAGTACTTC
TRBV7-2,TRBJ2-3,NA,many,CASSLSRTDTQYF,TGTGCCAGCAGCCTCTCGCGCACAGATACGCAGTATTTT
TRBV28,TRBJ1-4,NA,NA,CAAGRYITSTTNEKLFF,TGTGCCGCCGGCAGGTATATAACCTCCACAACTAATGAAAAACTGTTTTTT
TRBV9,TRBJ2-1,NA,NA,CASSGEGWGTPEQFF,TGTGCCAGCAGCGGAGAAGGTTGGGGAACACCTGAGCAGTTCTTC
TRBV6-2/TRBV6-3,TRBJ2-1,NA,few,CASSPLYEQFF,TGTGCCAGCAGCCCCTTATATGAGCAGTTCTTC
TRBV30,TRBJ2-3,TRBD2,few,CAWSGLAGADTQYF,TGTGCCTGGAGTGGACTAGCGGGAGCAGATACGCAGTATTTT
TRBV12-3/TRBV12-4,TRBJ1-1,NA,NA,CASNMGAGNTEAFF,TGTGCCAGCAACATGGGGGCGGGGAACACTGAAGCTTTCTTT
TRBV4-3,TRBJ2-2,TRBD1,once,CASSLLGQTMGELFF,TGCGCCAGCAGCCTCCTGGGACAGACAATGGGGGAGCTGTTTTTT
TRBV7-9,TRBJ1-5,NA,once,CASSPRGVASNQPQHF,TGTGCCAGCAGCCCCCGCGGGGTAGCTAGCAATCAGCCCCAGCATTTT
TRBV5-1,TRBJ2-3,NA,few,CASSLLQRGPDTQYF,TGCGCCAGCAGCTTGTTGCAGCGAGGCCCAGATACGCAGTATTTT
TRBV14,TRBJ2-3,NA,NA,CASSQAWGGSTDTQYF,TGTGCCAGCAGCCAAGCTTGGGGCGGGAGCACAGATACGCAGTATTTT
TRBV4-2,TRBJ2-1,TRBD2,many,CASSWRTGGESNEQFF,TGTGCCAGCAGCTGGAGAACGGGAGGGGAGAGCAATGAGCAGTTCTTC
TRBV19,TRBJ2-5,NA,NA,CATCLTGGGETQYF,TGTGCCACCTGCCTTACTGGGGGCGGGGAGACCCAGTACTTC
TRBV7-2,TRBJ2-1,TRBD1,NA,CASSRWTGHNEQFF,TGTGCCAGCAGCCGGTGGACAGGCCACAATGAGCAGTTCTTC
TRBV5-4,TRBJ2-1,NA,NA,CASSWRRADEQFF,TGTGCCAGCAGCTGGCGCCGGGCCGATGAGCAGTTCTTC
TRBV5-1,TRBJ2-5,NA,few,CASTLLGGAETQYF,TGCGCCAGCACCCTTTTGGGGGGTGCGGAGACCCAGTACTTC
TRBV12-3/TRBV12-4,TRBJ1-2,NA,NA,CASRQTVTVQDGYTF,TGTGCCAGCAGACAGACAGTCACCGTTCAGGATGGCTACACCTTC
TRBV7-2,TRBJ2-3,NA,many,CASSSGGSTDTQYF,TGTGCCAGCAGCTCCGGGGGATCTACAGATACGCAGTATTTT
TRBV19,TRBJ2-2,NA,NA,CASSRRQGGQTGELFF,TGTGCCAGTAGTAGAAGGCAGGGCGGGCAGACCGGGGAGCTGTTTTTT
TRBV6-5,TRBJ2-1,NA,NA,CASSFKLLSYNEQFF,TGTGCCAGCAGTTTTAAGCTACTATCCTACAATGAGCAGTTCTTC
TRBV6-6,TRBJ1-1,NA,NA,CASSYFGAPGGTEAFF,TGTGCCAGCAGTTATTTTGGGGCCCCCGGGGGGACTGAAGCTTTCTTT
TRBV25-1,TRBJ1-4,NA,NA,CASSDSGRNEKLFF,TGTGCCAGCAGTGACTCCGGACGGAATGAAAAACTGTTTTTT
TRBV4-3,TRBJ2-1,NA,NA,CASSPSWQTSNEQFF,TGCGCCAGCAGCCCTTCGTGGCAGACCTCCAATGAGCAGTTCTTC
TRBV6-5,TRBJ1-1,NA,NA,CASSRERGISNTEAFF,TGTGCCAGCAGTCGAGAAAGGGGGATATCGAACACTGAAGCTTTCTTT